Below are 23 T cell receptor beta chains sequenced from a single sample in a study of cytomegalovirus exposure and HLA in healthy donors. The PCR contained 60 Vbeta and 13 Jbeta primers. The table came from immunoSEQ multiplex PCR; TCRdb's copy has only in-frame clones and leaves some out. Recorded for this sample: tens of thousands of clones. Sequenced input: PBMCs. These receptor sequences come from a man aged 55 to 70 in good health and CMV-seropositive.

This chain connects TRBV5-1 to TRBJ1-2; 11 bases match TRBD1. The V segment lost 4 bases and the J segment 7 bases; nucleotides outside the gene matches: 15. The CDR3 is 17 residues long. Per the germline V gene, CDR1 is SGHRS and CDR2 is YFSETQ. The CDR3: CASSHDGQGAPPGGYTF. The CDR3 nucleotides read TGCGCCAGCAGCCATGACGGACAGGGGGCGCCCCCGGGTGGCTACACCTTC.

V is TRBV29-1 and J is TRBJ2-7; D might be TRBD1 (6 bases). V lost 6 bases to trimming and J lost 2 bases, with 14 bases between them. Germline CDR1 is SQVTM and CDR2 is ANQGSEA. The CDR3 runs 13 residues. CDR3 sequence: CSVPGTNPYEQYF. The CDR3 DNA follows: TGCAGCGTGCCCGGGACAAACCCCTACGAGCAGTACTTC.

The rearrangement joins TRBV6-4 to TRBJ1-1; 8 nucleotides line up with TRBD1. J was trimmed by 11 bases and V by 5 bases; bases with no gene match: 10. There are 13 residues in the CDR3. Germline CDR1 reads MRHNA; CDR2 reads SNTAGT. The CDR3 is CASSLLQGVPAFF. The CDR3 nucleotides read TGTGCCAGCAGTCTTCTACAGGGGGTCCCCGCTTTCTTT.

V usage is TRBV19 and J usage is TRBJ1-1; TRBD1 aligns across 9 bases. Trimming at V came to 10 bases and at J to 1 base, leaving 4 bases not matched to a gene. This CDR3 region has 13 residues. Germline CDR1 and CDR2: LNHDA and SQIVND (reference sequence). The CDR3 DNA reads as TGTGCCACCAGGGACAGGGCGAACACTGAAGCTTTCTTT. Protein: CATRDRANTEAFF.

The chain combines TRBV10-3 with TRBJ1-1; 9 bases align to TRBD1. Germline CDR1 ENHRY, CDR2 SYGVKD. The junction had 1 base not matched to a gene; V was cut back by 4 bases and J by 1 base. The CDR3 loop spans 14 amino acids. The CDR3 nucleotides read TGTGCCATCAGTGTACAGGGGGCGAACACTGAAGCTTTCTTT. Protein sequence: CAISVQGANTEAFF.

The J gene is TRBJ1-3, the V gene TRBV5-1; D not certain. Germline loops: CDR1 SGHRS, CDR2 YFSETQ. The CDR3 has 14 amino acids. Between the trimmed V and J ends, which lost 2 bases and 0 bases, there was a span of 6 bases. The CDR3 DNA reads TGCGCCAGCAGCTTTGACACCTCTGGAAACACCATATATTTT. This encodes CASSFDTSGNTIYF.

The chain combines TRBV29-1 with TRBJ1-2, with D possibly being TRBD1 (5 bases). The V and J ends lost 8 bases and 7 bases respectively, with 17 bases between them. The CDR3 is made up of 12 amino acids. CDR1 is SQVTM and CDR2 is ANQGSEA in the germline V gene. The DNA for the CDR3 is TGCAGCTCCGTCGGCCAGGGAGGTGGCTACACCTTC. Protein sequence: CSSVGQGGGYTF.

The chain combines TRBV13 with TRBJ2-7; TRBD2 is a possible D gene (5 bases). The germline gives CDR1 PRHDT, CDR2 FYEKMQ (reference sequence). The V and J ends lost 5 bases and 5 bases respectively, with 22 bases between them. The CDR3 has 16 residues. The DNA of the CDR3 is TGTGCCAGCAGCCCAATGACGCGGAGGCCAACAAACGAGCAGTACTTC. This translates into CASSPMTRRPTNEQYF. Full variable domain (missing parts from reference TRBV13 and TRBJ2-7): AAGVIQSPRHLIKEKRETATLKCYPIPRHDTVYWYQQGPGQDPQFLISFYEKMQSDKGSIPDRFSAQQFSDYHSELNMSSLELGDSALYFCASSPMTRRPTNEQYFGPGTRLTVT.

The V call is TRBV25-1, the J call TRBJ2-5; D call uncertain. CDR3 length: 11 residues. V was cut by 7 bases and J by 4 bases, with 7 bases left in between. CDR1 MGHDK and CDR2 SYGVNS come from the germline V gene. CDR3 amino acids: CASTGLETQYF. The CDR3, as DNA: TGTGCCAGCACAGGTCTAGAGACCCAGTACTTC.

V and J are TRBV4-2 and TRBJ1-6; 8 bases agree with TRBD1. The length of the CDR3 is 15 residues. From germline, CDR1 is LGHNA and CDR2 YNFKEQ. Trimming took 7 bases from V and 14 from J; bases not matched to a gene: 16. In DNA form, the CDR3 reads TGTGCCAGCACGAGTCGAACAGGGGGAACAATGGCCCTCCACTTT. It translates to CASTSRTGGTMALHF.

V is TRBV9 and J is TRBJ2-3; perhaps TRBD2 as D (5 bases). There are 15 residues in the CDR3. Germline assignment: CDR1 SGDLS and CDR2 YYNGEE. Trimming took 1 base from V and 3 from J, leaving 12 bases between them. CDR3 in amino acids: CASSVMWEPTDTQYF. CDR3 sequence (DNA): TGTGCCAGCAGCGTAATGTGGGAGCCAACAGATACGCAGTATTTT.

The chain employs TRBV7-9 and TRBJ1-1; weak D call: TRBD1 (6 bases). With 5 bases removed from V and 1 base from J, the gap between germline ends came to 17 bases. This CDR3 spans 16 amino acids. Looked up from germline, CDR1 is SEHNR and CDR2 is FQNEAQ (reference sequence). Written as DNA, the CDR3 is TGTGCCAGCAGCCTGTGGAGGGGGGGACGGAACACTGAAGCTTTCTTT. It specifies CASSLWRGGRNTEAFF.

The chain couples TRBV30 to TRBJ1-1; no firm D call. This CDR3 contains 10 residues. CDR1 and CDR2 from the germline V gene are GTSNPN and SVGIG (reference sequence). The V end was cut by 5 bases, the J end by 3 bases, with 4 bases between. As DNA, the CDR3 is TGTGCCTGGGGGCACACTGAAGCTTTCTTT. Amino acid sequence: CAWGHTEAFF.

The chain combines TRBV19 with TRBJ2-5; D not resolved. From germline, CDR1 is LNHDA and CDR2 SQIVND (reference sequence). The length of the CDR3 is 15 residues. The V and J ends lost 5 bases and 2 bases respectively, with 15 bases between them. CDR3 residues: CASSVILGPQETQYF. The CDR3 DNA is TGTGCCAGTAGTGTCATATTGGGCCCGCAAGAGACCCAGTACTTC.

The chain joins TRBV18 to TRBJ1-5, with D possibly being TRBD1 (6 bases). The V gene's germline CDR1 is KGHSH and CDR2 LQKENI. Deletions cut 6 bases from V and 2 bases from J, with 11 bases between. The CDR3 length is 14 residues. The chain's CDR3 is CASSPTGRNQPQHF. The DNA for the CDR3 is TGTGCCAGCTCTCCGACAGGCCGCAATCAGCCCCAGCATTTT.

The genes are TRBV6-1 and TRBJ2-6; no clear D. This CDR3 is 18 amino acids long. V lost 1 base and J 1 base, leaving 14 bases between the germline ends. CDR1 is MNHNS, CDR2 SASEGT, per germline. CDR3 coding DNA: TGTGCCAGCAGTGAAGAAGCCCTGCGATCTTCTGGGGCCAACGTCCTGACTTTC. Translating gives CASSEEALRSSGANVLTF.

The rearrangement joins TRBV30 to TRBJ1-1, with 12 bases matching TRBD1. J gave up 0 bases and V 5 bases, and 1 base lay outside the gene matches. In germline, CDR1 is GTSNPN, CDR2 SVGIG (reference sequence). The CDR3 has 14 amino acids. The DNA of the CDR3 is TGTGCCTGGGGGACAGGGGGCATGAACACTGAAGCTTTCTTT. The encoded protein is CAWGTGGMNTEAFF.

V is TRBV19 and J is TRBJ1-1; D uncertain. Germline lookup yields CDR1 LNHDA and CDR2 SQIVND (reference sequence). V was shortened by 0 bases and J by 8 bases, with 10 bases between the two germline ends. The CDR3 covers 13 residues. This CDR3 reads CASSIEEGAEAFF. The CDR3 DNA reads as TGTGCCAGTAGTATAGAGGAAGGAGCCGAAGCTTTCTTT. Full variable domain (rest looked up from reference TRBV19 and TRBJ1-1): DGGITQSPKYLFRKEGQNVTLSCEQNLNHDAMYWYRQDPGQGLRLIYYSQIVNDFQKGDIAEGYSVSREKKESFPLTVTSAQKNPTAFYLCASSIEEGAEAFFGQGTRLTVV.

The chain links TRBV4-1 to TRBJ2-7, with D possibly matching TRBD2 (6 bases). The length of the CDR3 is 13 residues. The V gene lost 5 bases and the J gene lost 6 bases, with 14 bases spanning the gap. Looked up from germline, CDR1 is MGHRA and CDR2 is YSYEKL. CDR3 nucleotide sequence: TGCGCCAGCAGCGATATGGTGGGGGGCGAGCAGTACTTC. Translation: CASSDMVGGEQYF.

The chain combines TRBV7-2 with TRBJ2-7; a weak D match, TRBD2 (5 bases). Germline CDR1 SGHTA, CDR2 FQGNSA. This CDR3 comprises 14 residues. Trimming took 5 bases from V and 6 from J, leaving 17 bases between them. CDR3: CASSLRRYGGEQYF. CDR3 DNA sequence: TGTGCCAGCAGCCTCCGCAGGTACGGAGGCGAGCAGTACTTC.

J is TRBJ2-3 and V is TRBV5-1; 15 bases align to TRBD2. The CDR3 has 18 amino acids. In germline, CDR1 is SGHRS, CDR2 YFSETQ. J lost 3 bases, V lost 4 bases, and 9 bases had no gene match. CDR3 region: CASSPGLAGGPITDTQYF. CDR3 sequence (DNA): TGCGCCAGCAGCCCCGGACTAGCGGGAGGGCCGATAACAGATACGCAGTATTTT.

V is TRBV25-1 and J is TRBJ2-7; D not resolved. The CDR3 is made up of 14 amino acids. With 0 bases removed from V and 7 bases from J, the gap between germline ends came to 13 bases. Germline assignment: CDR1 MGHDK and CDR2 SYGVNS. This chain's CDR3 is CASSEYSSPGEQYF. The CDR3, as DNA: TGTGCCAGCAGTGAATATAGCAGTCCTGGAGAGCAGTACTTC.

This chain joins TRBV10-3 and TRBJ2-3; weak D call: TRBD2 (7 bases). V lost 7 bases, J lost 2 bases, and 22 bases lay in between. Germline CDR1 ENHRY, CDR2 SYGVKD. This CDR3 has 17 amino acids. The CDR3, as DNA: TGTGCCATCAAAAACCCCCGGGGGGCGGGGGCCACAGATACGCAGTATTTT. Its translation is CAIKNPRGAGATDTQYF.